This T cell receptor beta chain is drawn from a study of T cells during gluten challenge in celiac disease (dated 2017 in TCRdb). As for the study more broadly: Paired single-cell TCR sequencing was done for six to eight challenge participants who showed a significant increase in HLA-DQ:gluten tetramer-binding T cells. Blood was collected at baseline, day 6 and day 14 of the challenge, and duodenal biopsies at baseline and day 14. On the Illumina MiSeq, single-cell libraries were sequenced paired-end 250 bp and bulk libraries were sequenced paired-end 300 bp. Findings and caveats that apply to the study as a whole: A peak in circulating gluten-specific T cells was observed on day 6, and the day-6 repertoire appeared to be composed largely of expanded preexisting memory clonotypes. Clonal expansion rose on day 6, as shown by reduced sample-corrected Shannon diversity of circulating gluten-specific T cells. Across several patients, 12-44% of single-cell TCR-alpha/beta clonotypes at the latest time point were also present at baseline; bulk data gave about 51-56%.

Looking up the germline V gene (reference sequence) yields CDR1 DFQATT and CDR2 SNEGSKA. Cut back by 5 bases and 3 bases, the V and J ends lie 8 bases apart. CDR3 length: 12 amino acids, cysteine to phenylalanine. Just CDR3 DNA is preserved here, 36 bases in frame from base 1. Worth noting for this clonotype: No much larger clone exists at a distance of one base, and base qualities are not known.

To study recall of gluten-specific T cells, treated celiac disease patients who were on a gluten-free diet went through a 14-day oral dietary gluten challenge. In the lamina propria, live cells were gated as tetramer-binding CD3+ CD8- CD4+ T cells, with CD11c, CD14, CD15, CD19 and CD56 cells excluded. Sorting was done on an Aria II cell sorter as single cells, plus in bulk whenever tetramer-positive cells were relatively numerous. From each challenged patient, eight duodenal biopsies were obtained at baseline and on day 14. To get cryopreserved lamina propria cell suspensions, the biopsies were treated with EDTA to strip off the epithelium, then digested with collagenase, homogenized and filtered. Before tetramer-binding CD4+ T cells were sorted, thawed cells were stained with a pool of PE-conjugated HLA-DQ:gluten tetramers that present immunodominant gluten epitopes. Receptors were amplified or captured by single-cell sequencing. Sequencing relied on an Illumina MiSeq. Three nested PCRs with multiplexed primers covering all TRA and TRB V genes were used to amplify paired single-cell TCR-alpha and TCR-beta sequences. Turning to the authors' computational methods: Selected pRESTO steps were used to preprocess reads, and IMGT/HighV-QUEST was used to assign V, D, J genes and CDR3 junctions. Only valid singletons with no more than three chains, each backed by 100 or more reads, were kept as single cells. A clonotype was defined by identical paired TCR-alpha/beta nucleotide sequences, and sharing of only 0.15% to 0.25% between patients indicated that cross-contamination was negligible. In samples with more than 20 cells, repertoire diversity was estimated using an undersampling-corrected Shannon index. TCRdb passed the public sequencing reads through fastp at Q25 and MiXCR, retaining productive beta sequences. Identical CDR3 proteins give one entry, which carries the most common genes and DNA. These V and J calls rely on TCRdb rather than the paper's analysis. The sample profile shows around 170 distinct CDR3 sequences; approximately 64% of them were found once. The ten most abundant clones make up 82% of the sample.

This clonotype originated in a female donor with celiac disease. Specimen: gluten-specific CD4+ T cells sorted from the duodenum using tetramers, collected at baseline or on day 14 of gluten challenge (not recorded which). The rearranged segments are TRBV20-1 and TRBJ2-1; TRBD2 is a possible D gene, resting on 5 matching bases. This receptor has the CDR3 CSADYLYNEQFF. The base sequence is TGCAGTGCTGACTACCTCTACAATGAGCAGTTCTTC.